This T cell receptor beta chain appears in the sequencing data of a study of glioma-infiltrating T cells. Study-level findings and limits: Non-neoplastic patients had below-expected tissue-blood divergence, while all gliomas exceeded expectation. Very few CDR3 sequences were shared between tissue and blood.

TCR alpha and beta CDR3 regions were amplified from RNA using iRepertoire nested multiplex PCR. Input was about 95-400 ng of tissue mRNA or PBMC total RNA. TCRdb reanalysed the multiplex PCR reads using MiXCR and keeps one entry per CDR3 protein. The sample holds about 190,000 distinct CDR3 sequences, over 25% seen once. Trimming stripped 4 bases from V and 0 bases from J, with 8 bases between. The CDR3 sequence is 14 residues long. Germline V gene lookup returns CDR1 LGHDT and CDR2 YNNKEL (reference sequence). About this clonotype itself: The antigen remains undetermined.

Sequenced material: glioma tissue, nonneoplastic brain tissue, or PBMCs (not recorded which). This TCR came from a human donor with low-grade glioma or glioblastoma, undergoing nonglioma brain surgery, or in good health (not recorded which). This rearrangement joins TRBV3-1 to TRBJ2-3; possibly TRBD2 for D (6 bases). The CDR3 loop is CASSRDFSTDTQYF. The CDR3 DNA sequence: TGTGCCAGCAGCCGGGACTTTAGCACAGATACGCAGTATTTT.